This T cell receptor beta chain is drawn from a study of CD4+ T cells in melanoma. Note on this clone: Its antigen is as yet unknown.

Trimming stripped 4 bases from V and 0 bases from J, with 20 bases between. The CDR3 has 17 residues. Overall study results and limits: Neoantigen-specific CD4+ T cells in melanoma reportedly had diverse differentiation states. A reported correlation linked neoantigen-specific CD4+ T cells to CD8+, macrophage and B cell function.

Assay: immunoSEQ multiplex PCR; the TCRdb copy retains only in-frame clones and omits some. The profile shows some 4,000 clones, about three fifths of them singletons. This receptor was obtained from a human donor with melanoma. Specimen: cells from a culture (not recorded whether cultured in vitro). This chain joins TRBV5-3 and TRBJ2-7, with D possibly matching TRBD2 (5 bases). TRBV5-3 is assigned to the ORF class and has an uncertain function. The CDR3 is CARSPTGRGRSSYEQYF. In DNA form, the CDR3 reads TGTGCCAGAAGCCCGACGGGTCGGGGAAGGAGCTCCTACGAGCAGTACTTC.